Below, 3 T cell receptor beta chains from the same sample are listed, as sequenced in a study of T cell changes during pregnancy in multiple sclerosis (dated by TCRdb to between 2017 and 2020). Receptor amplification or capture employed the immunoSEQ multiplex PCR assay. TCRdb limited this immuneACCESS table to in-frame rearrangements with V and J called. A share of clones is missing; checked studies link under half to unresolved V genes, and the rest is unexplained. In this sample the table shows tens of thousands of clones, 91% of which occur a single time. The ten largest clonotypes hold 0.7% of the sample. The sequences come from peripheral blood, collected in the third trimester of pregnancy. All receptors derive from a female donor in good health, enrolled as a control in a pregnancy study.

The chain links TRBV4-1 to TRBJ2-5; D is uncertain. The germline V gene has CDR1 MGHRA and CDR2 YSYEKL. The CDR3 consists of 15 residues. V shed 3 bases and J shed 4 bases, with 15 bases lying between them. CDR3 bases: TGCGCCAGCAGCCAGGGCGTCTTAGGTGGAGAGACCCAGTACTTC. It codes for CASSQGVLGGETQYF.

This rearrangement joins TRBV9 to TRBJ1-2, with D uncertain. V lost 7 bases and J lost 1, with 5 bases in between. Per germline, CDR1 SGDLS and CDR2 YYNGEE. The length of the CDR3 is 11 residues. The CDR3 reads CASSRNYGYTF. The DNA for the CDR3 is TGTGCCAGCTCTCGTAACTATGGCTACACCTTC.

This clone was counted only a few times. The rearrangement joins TRBV29-1 to TRBJ2-3; a weak D match, TRBD1 (7 bases). The CDR3 consists of 14 residues. Deletions cut 4 bases from V and 0 bases from J, with 11 bases between. From germline, CDR1 is SQVTM and CDR2 ANQGSEA. CDR3 sequence reads: CSVGQGLSTDTQYF. Here the CDR3 DNA reads TGCAGCGTTGGACAGGGACTTAGCACAGATACGCAGTATTTT.